The text below deals with one T cell receptor beta chain. Produced via immunoSEQ multiplex PCR; TCRdb's table is partial and in-frame only. The sample lists about 60,000 clones; 90% were seen once. This sample stems from a study of blood T cell repertoires in COVID-19. V was cut by 3 bases and J by 5 bases, with 14 bases left in between. In germline, CDR1 is SGDLS, CDR2 YYNGEE. CDR3 length equals 14 residues. The rearrangement links TRBV9 to TRBJ1-2, with unresolved D. This receptor was taken from a man aged 55 to 70 with active COVID-19. Material for sequencing was peripheral blood. DNA of the CDR3: TGTGCCAGCAGCGCAGAAACAGCCCTTTATGGCTACACCTTC. Translation gives CASSAETALYGYTF.